Below are 19 T cell receptor beta chains sequenced from a single sample in a study of cytomegalovirus exposure and HLA in healthy donors. Primers for the PCR totalled 60 Vbeta and 13 Jbeta. Some clones are missing from TCRdb's copy, which holds only in-frame ones; the method was immunoSEQ multiplex PCR. The sample holds under 130,000 clones, roughly 15% seen once. Sequencing was done on a sample of PBMCs. These receptor sequences come from a female donor in good health and CMV-seronegative.

V is TRBV7-2 and J is TRBJ2-7; unclear D gene. The length of the CDR3 is 14 residues. V lost 3 bases to trimming and J lost 5 bases, with 14 bases between them. Germline V gene lookup returns CDR1 SGHTA and CDR2 FQGNSA. The chain's CDR3 is CASSFFDSYDEQYF. In DNA, the CDR3 is TGTGCCAGCAGCTTCTTTGATAGTTATGACGAGCAGTACTTC.

This clone was observed a few times. The chain employs TRBV30 and TRBJ1-1; D remains ambiguous. The CDR3 spans 12 residues. Germline V lookup: CDR1 GTSNPN, CDR2 SVGIG (reference sequence). Trimming cost V 8 bases and J 6 bases, with 16 bases left between them. CDR3 nucleotide sequence: TGTGCCCTCCAACTGAGCTCCCCTGAAGCTTTCTTT. The encoded protein is CALQLSSPEAFF. Drawing the rest from reference TRBV30 and TRBJ1-1, the complete variable domain is SQTIHQWPATLVQPVGSPLSLECTVEGTSNPNLYWYRQAAGRGLQLLFYSVGIGQISSEVPQNLSASRPQDRQFILSSKKLLLSDSGFYLCALQLSSPEAFFGQGTRLTVV.

The gene calls are TRBV11-2 and TRBJ2-1, with 7 bases identical to TRBD2. This CDR3 has 13 residues. CDR1 SGHAT and CDR2 FQNNGV come from the germline V gene. V gave up 0 bases and J gave up 10 bases; unmatched junction bases: 3. CDR3 sequence reads: CASSLEAGNEQFF. The CDR3 DNA sequence: TGTGCCAGCAGCTTAGAAGCGGGAAACGAGCAGTTCTTC.

This clone has just a few counts. CDR3 nucleotide sequence: TGTGCCAGCAGTGAAGTAGCGGGGGGGCCAGATACGCAGTATTTT. This encodes CASSEVAGGPDTQYF. V and J are TRBV6-1 and TRBJ2-3, with 11 bases matching TRBD2. V gave up 1 base and J gave up 4 bases; unmatched junction bases: 1. The CDR3 consists of 15 residues. Germline loops: CDR1 MNHNS, CDR2 SASEGT.

This sequence joins TRBV4-3 and TRBJ2-2, with TRBD2 identical over 10 bases. Unmatched junction bases numbered 10, after V lost 3 bases and J lost 6 bases. Germline V CDR1 and CDR2: LGHNA, YSLEER. The length of the CDR3 is 17 residues. The CDR3 coding sequence is TGCGCCAGCAGCCAGGCCGGGACTAGCGACTCTTCCGGGGAGCTGTTTTTT. Amino acids: CASSQAGTSDSSGELFF.

The chain combines TRBV7-2 with TRBJ2-7; weak D call: TRBD2 (5 bases). This CDR3 contains 16 residues. Germline assignment: CDR1 SGHTA and CDR2 FQGNSA. Trimming left V 1 base short and J 0 bases short, with 13 bases between. CDR3: CASSLDPGGFSYEQYF. Here the CDR3 DNA reads TGTGCCAGCAGCTTAGATCCAGGCGGGTTCTCCTACGAGCAGTACTTC.

The chain joins TRBV2 to TRBJ1-1; D ambiguous. There are 14 residues in the CDR3. Germline loops: CDR1 SNHLY, CDR2 FYNNEI. The V end lost 3 bases, the J end lost 8 bases, and 16 bases lay between the germline ends. For the CDR3, the DNA is TGTGCCAGCAGTGAGAGCAGGAGGTACGCCGAAGCTTTCTTT. This codes for CASSESRRYAEAFF.

The rearrangement joins TRBV2 to TRBJ1-3; 10 bases line up with TRBD1. J gave up 2 bases and V 11 bases, and 6 bases lay outside the gene matches. The CDR3 sequence is 14 residues long. CDR1 SNHLY and CDR2 FYNNEI come from the germline V gene. The CDR3 sequence is CAGRDRGTGNTIYF. The CDR3 nucleotides are TGTGCCGGGAGGGACAGGGGAACTGGAAACACCATATATTTT.

This clone appeared a few times. The CDR3 sequence: CASSLGQGLRNQPQHF. The CDR3 region has the DNA TGTGCCAGCAGCCTGGGACAGGGGTTGCGCAATCAGCCCCAGCATTTT. This chain links TRBV11-2 with TRBJ1-5, with 10 bases that match TRBD1. The CDR3 runs 16 residues. The trim removed 5 bases at V and 2 bases at J, leaving 6 bases unmatched. Germline CDR1 is SGHAT and CDR2 is FQNNGV.

The chain is built from TRBV7-6 and TRBJ2-5; 8 bases map to TRBD2. Gene TRBJ2-7 matches the end of the DNA better, so the J call may be wrong. Germline CDR1 is SGHVS and CDR2 is FNYEAQ. This CDR3 is built from 16 residues. Written as DNA, the CDR3 is TGTGCCAGCAGCTTAGGCGGGGGGCGTCCATCCTACGAGCAGTACTTC. It encodes CASSLGGGRPSYEQYF.

The rearrangement joins TRBV28 to TRBJ1-3, with 9 bases that match TRBD1. Losses at the gene ends were 6 bases for V and 5 bases for J; bases not matched to a gene: 5. The CDR3 consists of 14 residues. Germline loops: CDR1 MDHEN, CDR2 SYDVKM. The CDR3 protein is CASSWGQGRNTIYF. The CDR3 nucleotides are TGTGCCAGCAGCTGGGGACAGGGAAGAAACACCATATATTTT.

This chain links TRBV7-6 with TRBJ1-2; D perhaps matches TRBD1 (5 bases). Trimming removed 1 base from V and 8 bases from J, with 11 bases in between. The CDR3 runs to 13 residues. Germline CDR1 and CDR2: SGHVS and FNYEAQ. The chain's CDR3 is CASSLDPGWGYTF. Written as DNA, the CDR3 is TGTGCCAGCAGCTTAGACCCAGGGTGGGGCTACACCTTC.

This clone was observed a few times. The J gene is TRBJ2-5, the V gene TRBV7-2, with 9 bases identical to TRBD1. CDR3 length: 17 residues. Trimming cost V 5 bases and J 5 bases; bases outside gene matches: 15. Germline CDR1 and CDR2: SGHTA and FQGNSA. The CDR3 sequence is CASSPIRGQGLGETQYF. The DNA for the CDR3 is TGTGCCAGCAGCCCCATACGGGGACAGGGTCTGGGGGAGACCCAGTACTTC.

This clone was detected once. This rearrangement joins TRBV2 to TRBJ2-1; no reliable D call. Trimming cost V 8 bases and J 2 bases, with 13 bases left between them. CDR3 length equals 14 residues. Germline V gene sequence: CDR1 SNHLY, CDR2 FYNNEI. Written as DNA, the CDR3 is TGTGCCAGCTACGGTGCCCCCCCCTACAATGAGCAGTTCTTC. This sequence encodes CASYGAPPYNEQFF.

This rearrangement joins TRBV5-1 to TRBJ2-7; 7 positions match TRBD1. The germline CDR1 and CDR2 sequences are SGHRS and YFSETQ. The CDR3 loop spans 16 amino acids. V lost 0 bases to trimming and J lost 0 bases; unmatched junction nucleotides: 6. DNA of the CDR3: TGCGCCAGCAGCTTGGCGGGACAGAGACCCTCCTACGAGCAGTACTTC. Encoded protein: CASSLAGQRPSYEQYF.

The chain links TRBV9 to TRBJ2-6; TRBD2 might be the D (7 bases). V was shortened by 4 bases and J by 4 bases, with 21 bases between the two germline ends. CDR1 and CDR2 from the germline V gene are SGDLS and YYNGEE. CDR3 length equals 18 residues. CDR3 sequence: CASSLPLRGGSGANVLTF. The DNA of the CDR3 is TGTGCCAGCAGCCTCCCTCTGAGGGGGGGATCCGGGGCCAACGTCCTGACTTTC.

The V and J genes are TRBV14 and TRBJ2-1, with D possibly being TRBD2 (5 bases). The CDR3 is 16 residues long. CDR1 is SGHDN and CDR2 is FVKESK in the germline V gene. The germline V and J ends were trimmed by 4 bases and 9 bases, with 22 bases remaining between them. CDR3 DNA sequence: TGTGCCAGCAGCCCAATCGGGTTAGCTAGCTCTGGTGAGCAGTTCTTC. Amino acids: CASSPIGLASSGEQFF.

V is TRBV5-8 and J is TRBJ2-1, with 11 bases aligning to TRBD2. V gave up 1 base and J gave up 0 bases; unmatched junction bases: 6. Germline values: CDR1 SGHTS, CDR2 YDEGEE. The CDR3 runs 18 residues. CDR3 region: CASSLWTSGLSSYNEQFF. The CDR3 DNA follows: TGTGCCAGCAGCTTGTGGACTAGCGGGTTGAGCTCCTACAATGAGCAGTTCTTC.

CDR3 in DNA: TGTGCCAGCAGCAACCCGGGAGACAGGGGGCCCGAGCAGTACTTC. Translated, it gives CASSNPGDRGPEQYF. The chain combines TRBV7-9 with TRBJ2-7; 10 bases align to TRBD1. In germline, CDR1 is SEHNR, CDR2 FQNEAQ (reference sequence). The J segment lost 6 bases and the V segment lost 5 bases, leaving 10 bases of the junction unmatched. CDR3 length: 15 amino acids.